This T cell receptor beta chain originates from a study of cytomegalovirus exposure and HLA in healthy donors. Germline CDR1 SGHKS, CDR2 YYEKEE (reference sequence). V lost 4 bases to trimming and J lost 0 bases, with 19 bases between them. This CDR3 contains 17 residues. The PCR had 60 Vbeta and 13 Jbeta primers. The method was immunoSEQ multiplex PCR; TCRdb's version includes in-frame clones alone and lacks a portion of them. The sample records under 200,000 clones, over 75% being singletons. Unrecorded immune exposure was likely among donors, who were nominally healthy when sampled. Broader study findings: Accounts indicate the classifier identified cytomegalovirus status with strong specificity and sensitivity. Association of a missense DCLRE1C variant with TCR beta V- and J-gene trimming was reported in a later analysis. Presence/absence comparisons presumed near-even sequencing depth among donors.

About this clone itself: Its antigen is as yet unknown.

Material: PBMCs. The chain uses TRBV5-5 and TRBJ1-2; weak D call: TRBD1 (6 bases). This receptor was obtained from a woman aged 45-65 years in good health and CMV-seronegative. The CDR3 loop is CASSGGRWCVANYGYTF. CDR3 DNA: TGTGCCAGCAGCGGGGGCAGATGGTGTGTGGCTAACTATGGCTACACCTTC.